This entry is about one T cell receptor beta chain. Antigen specificity is unknown. This specimen belongs to a study of OX40 agonist ivuxolimab in advanced cancers. Study in general: An agonistic human IgG2 monoclonal antibody against OX40 (CD134) was given. The dose of intravenous ivuxolimab that patients received every 2 weeks ranged from 0.01 to 10 mg/kg. Overall study results and limits: Clonal expansion was seen in CD4+ and CD8+ blood T cells by week 6 at 0.1 to 3.0 mg/kg.

It was autoimmune disease history or systemic immunosuppression that excluded patients. Generated by immunoSEQ multiplex PCR, the TCRdb table keeps only in-frame clones and is missing some. The table includes some 20,000 clones, roughly 85% detected once. This TCR was recovered from an adult with an advanced solid tumor such as melanoma, head and neck, liver or kidney cancer. The sequences come from CD4+ or CD8+ T cells sorted from blood, collected in a trial of the OX40 agonist ivuxolimab.

As DNA, the CDR3 is TGTGCCAGCAGAGCGGGGGCAGGCGAAGGGCCCCAGCATTTT. Its translation: CASRAGAGEGPQHF. This chain uses TRBV7-9 with TRBJ1-5; tentative D call: TRBD1 (6 bases). CDR1 is SEHNR, CDR2 FQNEAQ, per germline (reference sequence). V was clipped by 6 bases and J by 9 bases, with 18 bases between them. The length of the CDR3 is 14 residues.